A single sample gave rise to the 27 T cell receptor beta chains below, sequenced in a study of CD8 T cells in ankylosing spondylitis. Study findings and constraints: Ankylosing spondylitis blood appeared to be characterized by a TCR beta motif of under ten highly homologous variants.

TCRdb ran MiXCR on the 5' RACE reads and lists one entry per CDR3 protein. The sample lists about 440,000 distinct CDR3 sequences, more than 15% occurring once. These receptors' targets are unknown. Sequenced: blood, either unsorted or a sorted T cell fraction (not recorded which). The receptors stem from a male donor with ankylosing spondylitis.

The J gene is TRBJ1-2, the V gene TRBV6-1, with D unresolved. Deletions cut 3 bases from V and 8 bases from J, with 22 bases between. Germline assignment: CDR1 MNHNS and CDR2 SASEGT. CDR3 length: 16 amino acids. The CDR3 coding sequence is TGTGCCAGCAGTGAGGGCTTCGGCCTCGGAGGGTTCGGCTACACCTTC. This gives the protein CASSEGFGLGGFGYTF.

The gene calls are TRBV5-1 and TRBJ2-4, with 9 nucleotides matching TRBD1. The CDR3 is made up of 16 amino acids. V shed 3 bases and J 5 bases; nucleotides not matched to a gene: 9. The V gene's germline CDR1 is SGHRS and CDR2 YFSETQ. CDR3 amino acids: CASSSATGGVQNIQYF. The CDR3 nucleotides are TGCGCCAGCAGCTCAGCCACAGGGGGCGTCCAAAACATTCAGTACTTC.

This clonotype appeared a few times. This chain uses TRBV5-6 with TRBJ1-3, with D tentatively TRBD1 (5 bases). Trimming took off 4 bases at V and 2 bases at J, with 13 bases between the two ends. This CDR3 contains 15 residues. CDR1 and CDR2 from the germline V gene are SGHDT and YYEEEE. The CDR3 DNA reads as TGTGCCAGCAGCGTTCAGACAGCGGCTGGAAACACCATATATTTT. Encoded protein: CASSVQTAAGNTIYF. Looking up the rest from reference TRBV5-6 and TRBJ1-3 gives the full variable domain: DAGVTQSPTHLIKTRGQQVTLRCSPKSGHDTVSWYQQALGQGPQFIFQYYEEEERQRGNFPDRFSGHQFPNYSSELNVNALLLGDSALYLCASSVQTAAGNTIYFGEGSWLTVV.

This clonotype was recorded many times. The chain is built from TRBV20-1 and TRBJ2-7, with 9 bases matching TRBD2. The CDR3 has 14 residues. V shed 2 bases and J 2 bases; nucleotides not matched to a gene: 4. Germline V gene sequence: CDR1 DFQATT, CDR2 SNEGSKA (reference sequence). CDR3 nucleotides: TGCAGTGCTAGACAAGCGGGGGGCCCCTACGAGCAGTACTTC. It encodes CSARQAGGPYEQYF.

This clonotype has only a few counts. This chain joins TRBV6-1 and TRBJ2-6, with 13 bases identical to TRBD2. Germline CDR1 reads MNHNS; CDR2 reads SASEGT. Trimming cost V 7 bases and J 0 bases; bases outside gene matches: 6. CDR3 size: 18 residues. The CDR3 loop reads CASTRTSGRSSGANVLTF. CDR3 sequence (DNA): TGTGCCAGCACCAGGACTAGCGGGAGAAGCTCTGGGGCCAACGTCCTGACTTTC.

The V and J genes are TRBV20-1 and TRBJ1-5, with 7 bases aligning to TRBD1. From germline, CDR1 is DFQATT and CDR2 SNEGSKA (reference sequence). The CDR3 length is 13 residues. The CDR3 DNA reads TGCAGCGCTCGGACAGGCACTGATCAGCCCCAGCATTTT. Its translation is CSARTGTDQPQHF.

The genes are TRBV7-3 and TRBJ2-1; 14 bases map to TRBD2. The ends lost 6 bases at V and 9 bases at J; junction bases unmatched: 10. The germline V gene has CDR1 SGHTA and CDR2 FQGTGA. The length of the CDR3 is 16 residues. The DNA for the CDR3 is TGTGCCAGCAGGTCCGGGACTAGCGGGGGATTCAGTGAGCAGTTCTTC. It yields the protein CASRSGTSGGFSEQFF.

This clonotype was counted between two and nine times. The chain carries TRBV4-2 and TRBJ2-7; perhaps TRBD1 as D (6 bases). The CDR3 covers 13 residues. The germline V gene encodes CDR1 LGHNA and CDR2 YNFKEQ. Trimming shortened V by 2 bases and J by 3 bases, and 8 bases separated the two germline ends. This CDR3 is CASSQKTGYEQYF. The CDR3 DNA follows: TGTGCCAGCAGCCAAAAGACAGGCTACGAGCAGTACTTC.

This clonotype was seen a few times. The chain carries TRBV28 and TRBJ2-7, with D tentatively TRBD1 or TRBD2 (6 bases each). V was clipped by 7 bases and J by 2 bases, with 15 bases between them. Germline V gene lookup returns CDR1 MDHEN and CDR2 SYDVKM. The CDR3 has 14 amino acids. CDR3 protein: CASTSGDSPYEQYF. The CDR3 DNA follows: TGTGCCAGCACCTCAGGGGACTCCCCCTACGAGCAGTACTTC.

This chain uses TRBV20-1 with TRBJ1-3; D call uncertain. CDR1 is DFQATT, CDR2 SNEGSKA, per germline (reference sequence). The CDR3 extends over 12 amino acids. The germline V and J ends were trimmed by 3 bases and 4 bases, with 7 bases remaining between them. The CDR3 reads CSASGQGNTIYF. CDR3 nucleotides: TGCAGTGCTAGCGGGCAGGGAAACACCATATATTTT.

This clonotype was found many times. The rearrangement joins TRBV29-1 to TRBJ2-1, with a tentative D call TRBD2 (6 bases). This CDR3 contains 14 residues. Germline V CDR1 and CDR2: SQVTM, ANQGSEA. V was clipped by 6 bases and J by 9 bases, with 21 bases between them. The chain's CDR3 is CSVPGAGSFGEQFF. The CDR3 nucleotides are TGCAGCGTCCCCGGGGCGGGAAGTTTCGGTGAGCAGTTCTTC.

The sample holds many counts of this clonotype. The rearrangement uses TRBV5-5 and TRBJ2-1; 11 bases map to TRBD1. Germline CDR1 SGHKS, CDR2 YYEKEE (reference sequence). Trimming at V came to 4 bases and at J to 7 bases, leaving 7 bases not matched to a gene. The CDR3 spans 15 residues. The CDR3 loop reads CASSPPGQGGNEQFF. The CDR3 region has the DNA TGTGCCAGCAGCCCACCGGGACAGGGGGGAAATGAGCAGTTCTTC.

This clonotype came up a few times. The chain uses TRBV7-2 and TRBJ2-7; TRBD2 matches 11 bases. V lost 1 base to trimming and J lost 4 bases; unmatched junction nucleotides: 9. Looked up from germline, CDR1 is SGHTA and CDR2 is FQGNSA. The CDR3 length is 17 residues. The CDR3 bases are TGTGCCAGCAGCTTAGTTGGGACTAGCGGCCTGTTTTACGAGCAGTACTTC. Its translation: CASSLVGTSGLFYEQYF.

V gene TRBV25-1 combines with J gene TRBJ1-1, with D possibly matching TRBD1 (5 bases). This CDR3 spans 14 amino acids. Germline V CDR1 and CDR2: MGHDK, SYGVNS. Trimming removed 9 bases at V and 7 bases at J, with 21 bases between. CDR3 nucleotides: TGTGCCAGAAAGTGGCAGGCAGGGTGGGGTGAAGCTTTCTTT. Its protein is CARKWQAGWGEAFF.

V is TRBV7-8 and J is TRBJ1-1, with 7 bases identical to TRBD1. This CDR3 contains 16 residues. V was pared by 0 bases and J by 2 bases, with 6 bases of the junction left unmatched. Per the germline V gene, CDR1 is SGHVS and CDR2 is FQNEAQ. The CDR3 sequence: CASSLASTGLNTEAFF. The CDR3 coding sequence is TGTGCCAGCAGCTTAGCGTCGACAGGGCTAAACACTGAAGCTTTCTTT.

This clonotype was seen a few times. The V gene is TRBV7-9, the J gene TRBJ2-1; D ambiguous. The length of the CDR3 is 13 residues. V lost 3 bases and J lost 4, with 7 bases in between. Germline values: CDR1 SEHNR, CDR2 FQNEAQ (reference sequence). CDR3 sequence (DNA): TGTGCCAGCAGCTTTAGCCCTTACAATGAGCAGTTCTTC. This translates into CASSFSPYNEQFF.

This chain links TRBV3-1 with TRBJ2-1; D gene unclear. The CDR3 totals 14 residues. The germline V gene encodes CDR1 LGHDT and CDR2 YNNKEL (reference sequence). V shed 3 bases and J shed 8 bases, with 14 bases lying between them. The CDR3 DNA is TGTGCCAGCAGCCACACGGCGAAAGGGTATGAGCAGTTCTTC. Translated, it gives CASSHTAKGYEQFF.

This clonotype was seen a handful of times. The chain employs TRBV6-5 and TRBJ1-1; tentative D call: TRBD1 (5 bases). V was trimmed by 0 bases and J by 6 bases, leaving 11 bases between them. This CDR3 region has 14 residues. Germline assignment: CDR1 MNHEY and CDR2 SVGAGI. As DNA, the CDR3 is TGTGCCAGCAGTTACTCGAAGGGGACTCCTGAAGCTTTCTTT. Protein: CASSYSKGTPEAFF.

The rearrangement links TRBV12-3 or TRBV12-4 to TRBJ1-3, with D unclear. Between the trimmed V and J ends, which lost 3 bases and 2 bases, there was a span of 8 bases. The length of the CDR3 is 14 residues. The CDR3 sequence: CASSFLGTGNTIYF. DNA of the CDR3: TGTGCCAGCAGTTTTTTGGGGACTGGAAACACCATATATTTT.

This chain connects TRBV2 to TRBJ1-2; the D is unclear. The CDR3 totals 12 residues. The V gene's germline CDR1 is SNHLY and CDR2 FYNNEI. The V gene lost 7 bases and the J gene lost 2 bases, with 8 bases spanning the gap. CDR3 DNA sequence: TGTGCCAGCACCCGAATAAACTATGGCTACACCTTC. Protein sequence: CASTRINYGYTF.

This chain links TRBV28 with TRBJ2-5, with 10 bases identical to TRBD2. V shed 7 bases, J shed 3 bases, and the junction held 5 bases outside the gene matches. Germline CDR1 is MDHEN and CDR2 is SYDVKM. This CDR3 is 14 amino acids long. The CDR3 here is CASNRAGGEETQYF. The CDR3 coding sequence is TGTGCCAGCAACCGAGCGGGAGGGGAAGAGACCCAGTACTTC.

The chain couples TRBV18 to TRBJ2-3, with 8 bases identical to TRBD2. The CDR3 spans 16 residues. With 4 bases clipped from V and 2 bases from J, the junction kept 8 bases outside the gene matches. Germline loops: CDR1 KGHSH, CDR2 LQKENI. CDR3 coding DNA: TGTGCCAGCTCACGTTCAAGCGGGAGAGACACAGATACGCAGTATTTT. It translates to CASSRSSGRDTDTQYF.

This clonotype showed up just a few times. The gene calls are TRBV30 and TRBJ2-1; D gene uncertain. The CDR3 sequence is 13 residues long. V lost 3 bases to trimming and J lost 0 bases, with 6 bases between them. Germline CDR1 GTSNPN, CDR2 SVGIG (reference sequence). CDR3 protein: CAWSMSSYNEQFF. CDR3 DNA sequence: TGTGCCTGGAGCATGAGCTCCTACAATGAGCAGTTCTTC.

V is TRBV29-1 and J is TRBJ1-1; the D is unclear. The CDR3 has 10 residues. CDR1 and CDR2 from the germline V gene are SQVTM and ANQGSEA. The germline V and J ends were trimmed by 6 bases and 3 bases, with 5 bases remaining between them. The CDR3 reads CSVGYTEAFF. CDR3 nucleotide sequence: TGCAGCGTAGGCTACACTGAAGCTTTCTTT.

This clonotype was observed at least ten times. The CDR3 here is CASSLSGSNTGELFF. CDR3 nucleotides: TGTGCCAGCAGTTTATCAGGTTCGAACACCGGGGAGCTGTTTTTT. The chain has TRBV12-3 or TRBV12-4 and TRBJ2-2, with D unresolved. This CDR3 spans 15 amino acids. Trimming shortened V by 2 bases and J by 0 bases, and 7 bases separated the two germline ends.

This clonotype was observed a handful of times. In DNA form, the CDR3 reads TGTGCCATCAGTGTTAGCCACCCTCGGCGCACCGGGGAGCTGTTTTTT. It specifies CAISVSHPRRTGELFF. The chain couples TRBV10-3 to TRBJ2-2; D unclear. V lost 4 bases, J lost 4 bases, and 16 bases lay in between. The CDR3 sequence is 16 residues long. Germline V lookup: CDR1 ENHRY, CDR2 SYGVKD.

This clonotype was detected many times. V usage is TRBV29-1 and J usage is TRBJ2-1; no definite D call. Trimming took off 5 bases at V and 3 bases at J, with 8 bases between the two ends. This CDR3 spans 12 amino acids. CDR1 SQVTM and CDR2 ANQGSEA come from the germline V gene. CDR3: CSVYLGYNEQFF. As DNA, the CDR3 is TGCAGCGTTTACCTGGGCTACAATGAGCAGTTCTTC.